A selection of T cell receptor beta chains follows, all from one sample in a study of shared clonotypes between healthy human individuals. The repertoire was sequenced with immunoSEQ multiplex PCR; TCRdb's copy has only in-frame clones and lacks some. The sample lists around 940,000 clones; about three quarters were seen once. The sequencing sample was made of memory CD4+ T cells sorted from blood. Receptors originate from a man between 18 and 29 years old in good health. The CDR3 runs from the conserved cysteine through the conserved F or W. The D gene is left open where the match is weak. Only some rows state a clone size, as once, few, many or a class for expanded clones.

V	size	D	J	length	CDR3	DNA
TRBV11-2	-	-	TRBJ1-3	17	CASSLQKGIFSGNTIYF	TGTGCCAGCAGCTTACAAAAGGGGATTTTCTCTGGAAACACCATATATTTT
TRBV20-1	-	-	TRBJ2-1	11	CSARDTGEQFF	TGCAGTGCTAGAGACACAGGGGAGCAGTTCTTC
TRBV29-1	few	-	TRBJ2-3	12	CSVGGLADTQYF	TGCAGCGTGGGGGGTTTGGCAGATACGCAGTATTTT
TRBV7-2	-	-	TRBJ2-2	13	CASSLQEYGELFF	TGTGCCAGCAGCCTCCAGGAGTACGGGGAGCTGTTTTTT
TRBV4-1	-	-	TRBJ1-5	13	CASSQVGDQPQHF	TGCGCCAGCAGCCAAGTTGGGGATCAGCCCCAGCATTTT
TRBV27	-	TRBD2	TRBJ2-7	13	CASSRGGAFEQYF	TGTGCCAGCAGTCGCGGGGGGGCCTTCGAGCAGTACTTC
TRBV5-4	-	TRBD1	TRBJ2-7	15	CASSSYRDRVHEQYF	TGTGCCAGCAGCTCATACAGGGACAGGGTCCACGAGCAGTACTTC
TRBV28	-	-	TRBJ2-5	14	CASSVPGGGETQYF	TGTGCCAGCAGTGTCCCTGGGGGCGGCGAGACCCAGTACTTC
TRBV11-2	once	-	TRBJ2-7	15	CASSFGAGRSYEQYF	TGTGCCAGCAGCTTTGGCGCGGGCAGATCCTACGAGCAGTACTTC
TRBV28	-	-	TRBJ2-5	13	CASSLGGQETQYF	TGTGCCAGCAGTTTAGGGGGTCAAGAGACCCAGTACTTC
TRBV7-8	-	-	TRBJ2-7	15	CASSSIDRKNAEQYF	TGTGCCAGCAGCTCGATAGACAGGAAAAACGCCGAGCAGTACTTC
TRBV7-2	once	-	TRBJ2-3	17	CASSPFNTGIGTDTQYF	TGTGCCAGCAGTCCATTCAATACGGGAATTGGGACAGATACGCAGTATTTT
TRBV6-5	once	TRBD1	TRBJ1-2	14	CASSRYRGRDGYTF	TGTGCCAGCAGTCGATACAGGGGGCGCGATGGCTACACCTTC
TRBV5-4	-	TRBD2	TRBJ2-7	15	CASSLMASGSNEQYF	TGTGCCAGCAGCTTGATGGCCAGCGGGAGCAACGAGCAGTACTTC
TRBV6-1	-	-	TRBJ1-2	12	CASKIVLGGYTF	TGTGCCAGCAAAATAGTTCTAGGTGGCTACACCTTC
TRBV28	-	TRBD2	TRBJ2-2	14	CASSLRGGAGELFF	TGTGCCAGCAGTTTGCGGGGGGGCGCCGGGGAGCTGTTTTTT
TRBV7-2	-	TRBD2	TRBJ2-1	12	CASSSGLGEQFF	TGTGCCAGCAGCTCCGGACTAGGGGAGCAGTTCTTC
TRBV5-1	few	TRBD1	TRBJ1-1	14	CASYKGTGGTEAFF	TGCGCCAGCTATAAGGGGACAGGGGGGACTGAAGCTTTCTTT